Each of the 3 T cell receptor beta chains below was sequenced from the same sample in a study of beta chain features in type 1 diabetes. All of the isolated RNA was reverse transcribed, so expressed TCRB transcripts were sequenced. Assay: immunoSEQ multiplex PCR; the TCRdb copy retains only in-frame clones and omits some. The profile shows around 280,000 clones, about 7.8% of them singletons. The sequencing sample was made of central memory CD4+ T cells from blood. The receptors were sampled from a woman aged 18-35 years in good health.

The chain joins TRBV18 to TRBJ1-2, with a weak D call TRBD1 (5 bases). This CDR3 is 15 amino acids long. CDR1 is KGHSH and CDR2 is LQKENI in the germline V gene. V was trimmed by 3 bases and J by 2 bases, leaving 13 bases between them. This CDR3 is CASSPAGRINYGYTF. The CDR3 DNA sequence: TGTGCCAGCTCACCGGCGGGACGGATAAACTATGGCTACACCTTC.

This chain joins TRBV25-1 and TRBJ2-6; D remains ambiguous. V was pared by 5 bases and J by 2 bases, with 7 bases between. The CDR3 is made up of 14 amino acids. Germline CDR1 and CDR2: MGHDK and SYGVNS. DNA for the CDR3: TGTGCCAGCAGTTGGGGTGCTGGGGCCAACGTCCTGACTTTC. This encodes CASSWGAGANVLTF.

This clone was observed a few times. The chain has TRBV15 and TRBJ1-2; TRBD1 is a possible D gene (5 bases). Trimming removed 0 bases at V and 4 bases at J, with 15 bases between. Looked up from germline, CDR1 is LNHNV and CDR2 is YYDKDF (reference sequence). The CDR3 runs to 16 residues. CDR3 DNA sequence: TGTGCCACCAGCAGAGATCGGGGCAAGTCGAGCTATGGCTACACCTTC. Encoded protein: CATSRDRGKSSYGYTF.